The next 32 T cell receptor beta chains were all read from a single sample in a study of sequential checkpoint blockade in melanoma. Sample treatment: randomized to nivolumab then ipilimumab (arm A) or the reverse (arm B). Profiled with immunoSEQ multiplex PCR; TCRdb holds only in-frame clones, not every one. Among 15,000 to 20,000 clones listed, roughly 69% were seen once. Sequences were derived from CD8+ T cells sorted from blood (inferred from file names), sampled from a patient given nivolumab and ipilimumab in sequence. These receptors were obtained from a human donor with melanoma.

The table lists this clone with a few counts. V and J are TRBV27 and TRBJ2-1, with TRBD2 matching 7 bases. Trimming took 5 bases from V and 8 from J; bases not matched to a gene: 9. CDR1 MNHEY and CDR2 SMNVEV come from the germline V gene (reference sequence). CDR3 length: 14 amino acids. CDR3 sequence (DNA): TGTGCCAGCAGTCCGAGACTAGCTAGGCATGAGCAGTTCTTC. Its translation: CASSPRLARHEQFF.

This clone came up a few times. This chain connects TRBV5-1 to TRBJ2-1; TRBD2 agrees at 9 bases. This CDR3 has 14 residues. Losses at the gene ends were 4 bases for V and 4 bases for J; bases not matched to a gene: 3. Germline assignment: CDR1 SGHRS and CDR2 YFSETQ. CDR3 DNA: TGCGCCAGCAGCGCGGCGGGGGGGTACAATGAGCAGTTCTTC. This translates into CASSAAGGYNEQFF.

The chain links TRBV4-2 to TRBJ2-1, with a weak D call TRBD2 (5 bases). This CDR3 spans 17 amino acids. Per germline, CDR1 LGHNA and CDR2 YNFKEQ. V lost 3 bases and J 5 bases, leaving 20 bases between the germline ends. Written as DNA, the CDR3 is TGTGCCAGCAGCCATTTCCCTGTCCGGGATACCAACAATGAGCAGTTCTTC. It specifies CASSHFPVRDTNNEQFF.

The V gene is TRBV7-9, the J gene TRBJ2-1; TRBD2 matches 7 bases. Germline assignment: CDR1 SEHNR and CDR2 FQNEAQ (reference sequence). The CDR3 runs 17 residues. Trimming took 2 bases from V and 1 from J; bases not matched to a gene: 8. CDR3 sequence reads: CASSLPLAGRSYNEQFF. The DNA of the CDR3 is TGTGCCAGCAGCTTACCCTTAGCGGGCCGATCCTACAATGAGCAGTTCTTC. Variable domain in full (rest from reference TRBV7-9 and TRBJ2-1): DTGVSQNPRHKITKRGQNVTFRCDPISEHNRLYWYRQTLGQGPEFLTYFQNEAQLEKSRLLSDRFSAERPKGSFSTLEIQRTEQGDSAMYLCASSLPLAGRSYNEQFFGPGTRLTVL.

To note about this clone: At one end, the junction sequence differs from germline, possibly due to a read error. The gene calls are TRBV27 and TRBJ1-2; the match to TRBD1 covers 10 bases. Germline CDR1 is MNHEY and CDR2 is SMNVEV (reference sequence). The CDR3 consists of 14 residues. This CDR3 reads CSTGTGDGNYGYTF. In DNA form, the CDR3 reads TGCTCAACCGGGACAGGGGATGGTAACTATGGCTACACCTTC.

The chain couples TRBV19 to TRBJ2-1, with 7 positions matching TRBD2. After removal of 7 bases from V and 0 bases from J, the junction contained 6 bases not matched to a gene. CDR1 LNHDA and CDR2 SQIVND come from the germline V gene (reference sequence). The CDR3 has 15 amino acids. The CDR3 loop is CASTAGVSSYNEQFF. Written as DNA, the CDR3 is TGTGCCAGTACGGCGGGGGTAAGCTCCTACAATGAGCAGTTCTTC.

This clone was recorded once. J is TRBJ1-1 and V is TRBV7-8; no clear D gene. CDR1 and CDR2 (germline): SGHVS, FQNEAQ. CDR3 length equals 14 residues. V was clipped by 0 bases and J by 1 base, with 6 bases between them. CDR3 residues: CASSLAPGNTEAFF. The DNA for the CDR3 is TGTGCCAGCAGCTTAGCGCCGGGGAACACTGAAGCTTTCTTT.

Here the CDR3 reads CASSLLARERETQYF. CDR3 coding DNA: TGTGCCAGCAGCTTACTGGCCCGGGAGAGAGAGACCCAGTACTTC. The V gene is TRBV7-9, the J gene TRBJ2-5; a possible D gene is TRBD2 (6 bases). This CDR3 spans 15 amino acids. V shed 2 bases and J shed 4 bases, with 14 bases lying between them. The germline V gene has CDR1 SEHNR and CDR2 FQNEAQ (reference sequence). The full variable domain, in which reference TRBV7-9 and TRBJ2-5 provide the parts outside the CDR3, is DTGVSQNPRHKITKRGQNVTFRCDPISEHNRLYWYRQTLGQGPEFLTYFQNEAQLEKSRLLSDRFSAERPKGSFSTLEIQRTEQGDSAMYLCASSLLARERETQYFGPGTRLLVL.

The DNA of the CDR3 is TGTGCCAGCAGCCCTTATAGCGGGAGTGAAGATGAGCAGTTCTTC. This codes for CASSPYSGSEDEQFF. The gene calls are TRBV7-9 and TRBJ2-1; TRBD2 agrees at 9 bases. Germline assignment: CDR1 SEHNR and CDR2 FQNEAQ (reference sequence). The V gene end was trimmed by 5 bases and the J gene end by 8 bases; junction bases not matched to a gene: 10. This CDR3 is built from 15 residues.

This clone was counted a few times. The chain recombines TRBV19 with TRBJ2-5, with 10 bases matching TRBD2. The J call may be in error: the DNA end matches TRBJ2-7 better. Germline-derived CDR1 and CDR2 are LNHDA and SQIVND (reference sequence). This CDR3 contains 15 residues. CDR3 DNA: TGTGCCAGTAGTATTGTTCTAGCGGGAGCGTACGAGCAGTACTTC. The encoded protein is CASSIVLAGAYEQYF.

The CDR3 region has the DNA TGTGCCAGCAGCTTGCCGGGGAACACTGAAGCTTTCTTT. It is translated as CASSLPGNTEAFF. The genes are TRBV7-9 and TRBJ1-1; D gene ambiguous. Germline lookup yields CDR1 SEHNR and CDR2 FQNEAQ (reference sequence). CDR3 size: 13 residues. Trimming took off 3 bases at V and 1 base at J, with 6 bases between the two ends.

The J gene is TRBJ2-7, the V gene TRBV4-1, with TRBD1 matching 7 bases. Germline assignment: CDR1 MGHRA and CDR2 YSYEKL. V lost 7 bases, J lost 0 bases, and 9 bases stayed unmatched. The CDR3 is 15 amino acids. This chain's CDR3 is CASTLDRDPSYEQYF. The CDR3 DNA follows: TGCGCCAGCACCTTAGACAGGGACCCCTCCTACGAGCAGTACTTC.

A single count supports this clone. This chain joins TRBV6-6 and TRBJ2-7, with D perhaps matching TRBD2 (6 bases). CDR1 MNHNY and CDR2 SVGAGI come from the germline V gene (reference sequence). CDR3 length equals 15 residues. Trimming took off 0 bases at V and 5 bases at J, with 14 bases between the two ends. The CDR3 nucleotides read TGTGCCAGCAGTTACTCGACCAGGGAGGTTGACGAGCAGTACTTC. Translating gives CASSYSTREVDEQYF.

The chain combines TRBV5-4 with TRBJ1-1; D ambiguous. Trimming took 0 bases from V and 0 from J, leaving 3 bases between them. Germline V gene data show CDR1 as SGHNT and CDR2 as YYREEE (reference sequence). This CDR3 has 13 amino acids. CDR3 sequence: CASSLDLNTEAFF. In DNA, the CDR3 is TGTGCCAGCAGCTTGGACTTGAACACTGAAGCTTTCTTT.

The chain recombines TRBV9 with TRBJ2-2; 11 nucleotides agree with TRBD2. The trim removed 0 bases at V and 6 bases at J, leaving 4 bases unmatched. This CDR3 has 16 amino acids. Germline CDR1 and CDR2: SGDLS and YYNGEE. For the CDR3, the DNA is TGTGCCAGCAGCGTAGAGGGACTAGCGGATCCCGGGGAGCTGTTTTTT. Translation gives CASSVEGLADPGELFF.

This clone was found once. The chain is built from TRBV27 and TRBJ2-1, with 7 positions matching TRBD2. V gave up 7 bases and J gave up 2 bases; unmatched junction bases: 8. The CDR3 totals 15 residues. CDR1 and CDR2 (germline): MNHEY, SMNVEV (reference sequence). The CDR3 nucleotides are TGTGCCAGCAAGAGCGGGATGGTCACCTACAATGAGCAGTTCTTC. Translation: CASKSGMVTYNEQFF.

V gene TRBV27 combines with J gene TRBJ2-7; 7 nucleotides align to TRBD2. The V gene end was trimmed by 5 bases and the J gene end by 5 bases; junction bases not matched to a gene: 12. Germline V gene sequence: CDR1 MNHEY, CDR2 SMNVEV (reference sequence). This CDR3 is 15 amino acids long. The CDR3 protein is CASSPVGGRSHEQYF. CDR3 coding DNA: TGTGCCAGCAGTCCGGTCGGCGGGAGAAGCCACGAGCAGTACTTC.

In DNA, the CDR3 is TGTGCCAGCAGCCGAGCCTACGAGCAGTACTTC. It specifies CASSRAYEQYF. The J gene is TRBJ2-7, the V gene TRBV5-6; D gene uncertain. This CDR3 comprises 11 residues. Germline V gene lookup returns CDR1 SGHDT and CDR2 YYEEEE. V was cut by 4 bases and J by 2 bases, with 4 bases left in between.

V usage is TRBV27 and J usage is TRBJ1-5; D gene ambiguous. Trimming removed 8 bases at V and 4 bases at J, with 12 bases between. CDR1 is MNHEY and CDR2 is SMNVEV in the germline V gene (reference sequence). The CDR3 length is 13 residues. CDR3 sequence: CASRSGQNQPQHF. The CDR3, as DNA: TGTGCCAGCCGAAGCGGGCAGAATCAGCCCCAGCATTTT.

The J gene is TRBJ2-1, the V gene TRBV5-4; no clear D gene. Per the germline V gene, CDR1 is SGHNT and CDR2 is YYREEE (reference sequence). V was clipped by 4 bases and J by 4 bases, with 12 bases between them. This CDR3 contains 14 residues. In DNA, the CDR3 is TGTGCCAGCAGCCCCATAAGCGCTTACAATGAGCAGTTCTTC. Protein sequence: CASSPISAYNEQFF.

The genes are TRBV5-4 and TRBJ2-1, with TRBD1 as a possible D gene (7 bases). Germline-derived CDR1 and CDR2 are SGHNT and YYREEE (reference sequence). The CDR3 length is 13 residues. Trimming removed 2 bases at V and 7 bases at J, with 10 bases between. For the CDR3, the DNA is TGTGCCAGCAGCTTCAGGGGGGCTAATGAGCAGTTCTTC. Amino acids: CASSFRGANEQFF. The full variable domain, completed using reference TRBV5-4 and TRBJ2-1, is ETGVTQSPTHLIKTRGQQVTLRCSSQSGHNTVSWYQQALGQGPQFIFQYYREEENGRGNFPPRFSGLQFPNYSSELNVNALELDDSALYLCASSFRGANEQFFGPGTRLTVL.

The chain uses TRBV7-9 and TRBJ1-4, with 9 bases fitting TRBD1. CDR3 length equals 16 residues. V gave up 3 bases and J gave up 8 bases; unmatched junction bases: 10. The germline gives CDR1 SEHNR, CDR2 FQNEAQ (reference sequence). The chain's CDR3 is CASSFSPGQGREKLFF. Here the CDR3 DNA reads TGTGCCAGCAGCTTCTCCCCGGGACAGGGAAGGGAAAAACTGTTTTTT. The variable domain in full, completed from reference TRBV7-9 and TRBJ1-4, reads DTGVSQNPRHKITKRGQNVTFRCDPISEHNRLYWYRQTLGQGPEFLTYFQNEAQLEKSRLLSDRFSAERPKGSFSTLEIQRTEQGDSAMYLCASSFSPGQGREKLFFGSGTQLSVL.

V is TRBV19 and J is TRBJ1-5; 8 positions agree with TRBD1. Germline V gene data show CDR1 as LNHDA and CDR2 as SQIVND (reference sequence). The CDR3 extends over 15 amino acids. V gave up 5 bases and J gave up 4 bases; unmatched junction bases: 7. For the CDR3, the DNA is TGTGCCAGTAGTCCCGGGACAGGAGGGAATCAGCCCCAGCATTTT. Its protein product is CASSPGTGGNQPQHF.

For this clone: One junction end does not reproduce the germline sequence, and a read error may be involved. DNA for the CDR3: TGTGCCCGGAGTTCCGGGACTGGTAATCAAGAGCAGTACTTC. Encoded protein: CARSSGTGNQEQYF. This chain joins TRBV30 and TRBJ2-7; TRBD2 is a possible D gene (6 bases). The CDR3 contains 14 residues. The germline V gene encodes CDR1 GTSNPN and CDR2 SVGIG (reference sequence).

The chain joins TRBV27 to TRBJ2-7; 7 bases align to TRBD2. The germline gives CDR1 MNHEY, CDR2 SMNVEV (reference sequence). The CDR3 spans 14 residues. Losses at the gene ends were 2 bases for V and 3 bases for J; bases not matched to a gene: 4. The CDR3 DNA is TGTGCCAGCAGTTTAGGCGGGAGCGTCTACGAGCAGTACTTC. Its translation: CASSLGGSVYEQYF.

The chain combines TRBV27 with TRBJ2-1, with 11 bases matching TRBD2. The CDR3 length is 13 residues. V trimming: 6 bases; J trimming: 10 bases; junction bases outside the gene matches: 5. CDR1 MNHEY and CDR2 SMNVEV come from the germline V gene (reference sequence). CDR3 coding DNA: TGTGCCAGCAGGACTAGCGGGGTCAGAGAGCAGTTCTTC. Translating it yields CASRTSGVREQFF.

The chain uses TRBV9 and TRBJ2-5; TRBD2 agrees at 7 bases. The CDR3 contains 15 residues. CDR1 is SGDLS and CDR2 is YYNGEE in the germline V gene. V lost 5 bases, J lost 2 bases, and 9 bases stayed unmatched. The chain's CDR3 is CASSGGGGLQETQYF. For the CDR3, the DNA is TGTGCCAGCAGTGGTGGGGGGGGACTACAAGAGACCCAGTACTTC.

The V and J genes are TRBV9 and TRBJ1-6; 8 positions match TRBD1. This CDR3 has 14 residues. After removal of 4 bases from V and 10 bases from J, the junction contained 7 bases not matched to a gene. The germline gives CDR1 SGDLS, CDR2 YYNGEE. DNA of the CDR3: TGTGCCAGCAGCCCTACAGGGGGTGGATCACCCCTCCACTTT. This translates into CASSPTGGGSPLHF.

The rearrangement uses TRBV30 and TRBJ2-1; D is ambiguous. The germline gives CDR1 GTSNPN, CDR2 SVGIG (reference sequence). The CDR3 is 12 amino acids. The ends were cut back, 0 bases at V and 4 bases at J, with 4 bases in the middle. Here the CDR3 DNA reads TGTGCCTGGAGTGTACTATACAATGAGCAGTTCTTC. As protein: CAWSVLYNEQFF.

V is TRBV11-1 and J is TRBJ2-5; possibly TRBD2 for D (5 bases). The CDR3 totals 14 residues. Looked up from germline, CDR1 is SGHAT and CDR2 is FQDESV (reference sequence). Trimming took off 1 base at V and 2 bases at J, with 8 bases between the two ends. CDR3 sequence reads: CASSLVRDQETQYF. The CDR3 bases are TGTGCCAGCAGCTTAGTTCGGGATCAAGAGACCCAGTACTTC.

The DNA of the CDR3 is TGTGCCAGCAGTTCCGGACTAGAATTGATGGGGTACAATGAGCAGTTCTTC. Translating it yields CASSSGLELMGYNEQFF. The chain uses TRBV2 and TRBJ2-1; the match to TRBD2 covers 7 bases. V lost 5 bases and J lost 4; bases outside the gene matches: 14. The germline V gene has CDR1 SNHLY and CDR2 FYNNEI. The CDR3 runs 17 residues.

CDR3 sequence (DNA): TGCGCCAGCAGCCACTTGCGGGGACAGGGGGCCCCGATAGATAACACTGAAGCTTTCTTT. Encoded protein: CASSHLRGQGAPIDNTEAFF. The gene calls are TRBV5-1 and TRBJ1-1; 12 nucleotides align to TRBD1. The trim removed 4 bases at V and 2 bases at J, leaving 18 bases unmatched. The CDR3 has 20 residues. CDR1 is SGHRS, CDR2 YFSETQ, per germline. Full variable domain (rest looked up from reference TRBV5-1 and TRBJ1-1): KAGVTQTPRYLIKTRGQQVTLSCSPISGHRSVSWYQQTPGQGLQFLFEYFSETQRNKGNFPGRFSGRQFSNSRSEMNVSTLELGDSALYLCASSHLRGQGAPIDNTEAFFGQGTRLTVV.